A selection of T cell receptor beta chains follows, all from one sample in a study of blood T cells in healthy people across ages. TCRdb reanalysed the 5' RACE reads using MiXCR and keeps one entry per CDR3 protein. The repertoire holds roughly 1,500,000 distinct CDR3 sequences, approximately 40% seen once, with 7.9% in the top ten. Sample: blood. These receptors originate from a woman in her late teens or twenties in good health. The CDR3 runs from the conserved cysteine through the conserved F or W. The D gene is left open where the match is weak. Clone size, where shown, is once, few, many, or a class for clones that have expanded.

TRBJ2-7 few TRBD2 TRBV27 TGTGCCAGCAGCTCAAGCGGGGGAGGCATAAAGCAGTACTTC CASSSSGGGIKQYF
TRBJ2-5 few TRBD2 TRBV20-1 TGCAGTGCTTGGGACTACCACGGGTCGGAGACCCAGTACTTC CSAWDYHGSETQYF
TRBJ1-1 - TRBD1 TRBV10-3 TGTGCCATCAGTACCGGGACAGGGGCCTACACTGAAGCTTTCTTT CAISTGTGAYTEAFF
TRBJ1-2 - TRBD1 TRBV12-3/TRBV12-4 TGTGCCACCGCCCCCACAGGGGACTATGGCCACACCTTC CATAPTGDYGHTF
TRBJ2-1 few TRBD2 TRBV20-1 TGCAGTGCTAGAGGGACTAGCGGGAGTATCATTCGCCTCAATGAGCAGTTCTTC CSARGTSGSIIRLNEQFF
TRBJ1-2 few - TRBV20-1 TGCAGTGCAGGGGGGAAGAACTATGGCTACACCTTC CSAGGKNYGYTF
TRBJ1-6 - - TRBV6-5 TGTGCCAGCAGTTACTCTTCCGGGGGAAGTGATTCACCCCTCCACTTT CASSYSSGGSDSPLHF
TRBJ2-1 few TRBD2 TRBV3-1 TGTGCCAGCAGCCTCAATCCGGGACTAGCGGGAGGGCCTTTGATGAATGAGCAGTTCTTC CASSLNPGLAGGPLMNEQFF
TRBJ1-5 few TRBD1 TRBV6-6 TGTGCCAGTCGGGGACAGGGATCTAGCAATCAGCCCCAGCATTTT CASRGQGSSNQPQHF
TRBJ2-3 - TRBD2 TRBV6-2/TRBV6-3 TGTACCAGCAGTTACCCAAGCGGGAGGGCTCTTCCAGATACGCAGTATTTT CTSSYPSGRALPDTQYF
TRBJ2-2 once TRBD2 TRBV27 TGTGCCAGCAGTCTCCCCCGGGAGGGCGGCACCGGGGAGCTGTTTTTT CASSLPREGGTGELFF
TRBJ2-3 - TRBD2 TRBV7-2 TGTGCCAGCGGCCCGACCAGGACTAGCGGGGGGGCGTCCACAGATGCGCAGTATTTT CASGPTRTSGGASTDAQYF
TRBJ2-2 - - TRBV9 TGTGCCAGCAGCCCGTACCCTAAACAGGGCGGGGAGCTGTTTTTT CASSPYPKQGGELFF
TRBJ2-4 - TRBD1 TRBV20-1 TGCAGTGCTGAAACAGGGGCGTTTGAGAACATTCAGTACTTC CSAETGAFENIQYF
TRBJ2-7 few TRBD1 TRBV18 TGTGCCAGCGGATCGGGACAGGGGTACGAGCAGTACTTC CASGSGQGYEQYF
TRBJ2-1 - TRBD2 TRBV20-1 TGCAGTGCTAGAGTGGAGCGGGGTAACCATGAGCAGTTCTTC CSARVERGNHEQFF
TRBJ2-7 - - TRBV6-5 TGTGCCAGCAGCCGGGGACCATCCGAGCAGTACTTC CASSRGPSEQYF
TRBJ2-5 - - TRBV14 TGTGCCAGCAGCCCTCACGGAGGGGCCATCCAAGAGACCCAGTACTTC CASSPHGGAIQETQYF
TRBJ2-1 many - TRBV6-5 TGTGCCAGCAGTTACGGGGACAATGAGCAGTTCTTC CASSYGDNEQFF
TRBJ2-5 - - TRBV12-3/TRBV12-4 TGTGCCAGCAGTTTATTCGGTCCAGGGCAAGAGACCCAGTACTTC CASSLFGPGQETQYF
TRBJ1-2 - TRBD1 TRBV7-9 TGTGCCAGCAGCCCCTCGGGACAGGGTGTGAGAGGCTACACCTTC CASSPSGQGVRGYTF
TRBJ2-1 few TRBD2 TRBV5-1 TGCGCCAGCAGCTCCTGGACTAGCGGGGGCCTCAATGAGCAGTTCTTC CASSSWTSGGLNEQFF
TRBJ2-3 - TRBD1 TRBV10-1 TGCGCCAGCAGTGTTGCCCGGACAGGGGGTCTTCGCACAGATACGCAGTATTTT CASSVARTGGLRTDTQYF
TRBJ2-6 - - TRBV4-1 TGCGCCAGCAGCCATGGAGGGGCCAACGTCCTGACTTTC CASSHGGANVLTF
TRBJ2-1 few TRBD2 TRBV14 TGTGCCAGCAGCCAATTTACGGGACTAGCGGGATACGATGAGCAGTTCTTC CASSQFTGLAGYDEQFF
TRBJ1-1 - TRBD1 TRBV7-3 TGTGCCAGCAGCTTGGCGGGACAGGCCACTGAAGCTTTCTTT CASSLAGQATEAFF
TRBJ1-2 - TRBD1 TRBV4-1 TGCGCCAGCAGCCTTACCGGGACAGGGGACCATGGCTACACCTTC CASSLTGTGDHGYTF
TRBJ2-3 - TRBD2 TRBV10-1 TGCGCCAGTAAGCGGGACGTTCAAGATACGCAGTATTTT CASKRDVQDTQYF
TRBJ2-5 - TRBD2 TRBV11-2 TGTGCCAGCAGCTCCAAGACCGGGACTAGCGGTTGGGAGACCCAGTACTTC CASSSKTGTSGWETQYF
TRBJ1-1 few - TRBV5-1 TGCGCCAGCAGCCCCGGACCTTTTATCGACACTGAAGCTTTCTTT CASSPGPFIDTEAFF
TRBJ2-7 - - TRBV10-3 TGTGCCATCAAGATCGGGCAGGGGACGGCTTCCTACGAGCAGTACTTC CAIKIGQGTASYEQYF
TRBJ2-5 few - TRBV9 TGTGCCAGCAGCGTAGAACTGGACAAGCAGTACTTC CASSVELDKQYF
TRBJ2-3 - - TRBV29-1 TGCAGCGTCGTCCCGGGTAGCACAGATACGCAGTATTTT CSVVPGSTDTQYF
TRBJ1-1 - - TRBV5-1 TGCGCCAGCAGCACGGGGACAATCACTGAAGCTTTCTTT CASSTGTITEAFF
TRBJ2-3 few - TRBV7-2 TGTGCCAGCAGCTTTCAAATGTCAGATACGCAGTATTTT CASSFQMSDTQYF
TRBJ2-3 - - TRBV4-1 TGCGCCAGCAGCCAGGTTCAGGGGCGGGGGTTGGCAGATACGCAGTATTTT CASSQVQGRGLADTQYF
TRBJ2-5 - - TRBV19 TGTGCCAGTAGCGGGACACAGAAAGAGACCCAGTACTTC CASSGTQKETQYF
TRBJ2-6 few - TRBV11-2 TGTGCCAGCAGTCACCTACGGTCCTCTGGGGCCAACGTCCTGACTTTC CASSHLRSSGANVLTF
TRBJ1-2 - - TRBV27 TGTGCCAGCAGGCCTATGTCCGGGGACCTATTCTATGGCTACACCTTC CASRPMSGDLFYGYTF
TRBJ2-1 few - TRBV7-9 TGTGCCAGCACTTCCGTGGGGGTACGAGGCTACATGGAGCAGTTCTTC CASTSVGVRGYMEQFF
TRBJ1-4 - - TRBV11-2 TGTGCCAGCAGCCCACTGACAGGTTTTAATGAAAAACTGTTTTTT CASSPLTGFNEKLFF
TRBJ1-2 - - TRBV27 TGTGCCAGCACTTACACGGGGGGGACTAACTATGGCTACACCTTC CASTYTGGTNYGYTF
TRBJ2-4 - - TRBV7-9 TGTGCCAGCAGCCTTCTTGGGTTCGGAGACCTAGCCAAAAACATTCAGTACTTC CASSLLGFGDLAKNIQYF
TRBJ2-1 few TRBD2 TRBV12-3/TRBV12-4 TGTGCCGGCAGTTTGACTAGCGTCCAGGGTGAGCAGTTCTTC CAGSLTSVQGEQFF
TRBJ1-2 few - TRBV27 TGTGCCAGCAGCCCAGACTGGGGGGAGGGGGGCTACACCTTC CASSPDWGEGGYTF
TRBJ2-7 - - TRBV5-6 TGCGCCAGCAGCTCGGGGACGGGATTGACACCCTACGAGCAGTACTTC CASSSGTGLTPYEQYF
TRBJ2-1 - TRBD2 TRBV20-1 TGCAGTGCTAGAAAGCTAGCGGGAGGTGGCAATGAGCAGTTCTTC CSARKLAGGGNEQFF
TRBJ2-7 many TRBD1 TRBV28 TGTGCCAGCAGTTTATTAGGGACAGGGTCCTACGAGCAGTACTTC CASSLLGTGSYEQYF
TRBJ1-5 - TRBD1 TRBV20-1 TGCAGTGCTAGAAGGGACAGGGGACTCAATCAGCCCCAGCATTTT CSARRDRGLNQPQHF
TRBJ2-3 once TRBD2 TRBV12-3/TRBV12-4 TGTGCCAGCCTACCAGGACTAGGCGGTACAGATACGCAGTATTTT CASLPGLGGTDTQYF
TRBJ2-1 - - TRBV12-3/TRBV12-4 TGTGCCAGCAGTTTGGGGGGAGGCGGGGTTGAGCAGTTCTTC CASSLGGGGVEQFF
TRBJ2-1 many - TRBV7-2 TGTGCCAGCAGCGACCGGCTAGCAAGGTATGAGCAGTTCTTC CASSDRLARYEQFF